A selection of T cell receptor beta chains follows, all from one sample in a study of blood T cell repertoires in COVID-19. Profiling relied on immunoSEQ multiplex PCR, and the TCRdb table lists in-frame clones only, not all of them. The sample holds some 270,000 clones, about 89% seen once. The source material was peripheral blood. These TCRs come from a man aged 50 to 59 with acute or convalescent COVID-19. Both conserved end residues are part of each CDR3. D genes are given only for firm matches. Part of the rows lack a size; the others show once, few, many or a class for expanded clones.

abundance: .
d_gene: .
j_gene: TRBJ1-6
v_gene: TRBV6-6
CDR3aa: CASSYSEAYNSPLHF
CDR3nt: TGTGCCAGCAGTTACTCTGAGGCCTATAATTCACCCCTCCACTTT

abundance: .
d_gene: .
j_gene: TRBJ1-1
v_gene: TRBV9
CDR3aa: CASSVDMNTEAFF
CDR3nt: TGTGCCAGCAGCGTAGACATGAACACTGAAGCTTTCTTT

abundance: .
d_gene: TRBD1
j_gene: TRBJ2-7
v_gene: TRBV19
CDR3aa: CASSLGQGGGYEQYF
CDR3nt: TGTGCCAGTAGCCTAGGACAGGGTGGAGGCTACGAGCAGTACTTC

abundance: .
d_gene: .
j_gene: TRBJ1-4
v_gene: TRBV4-2
CDR3aa: CASSPRSLSNEKLFF
CDR3nt: TGTGCCAGCAGCCCCCGGTCACTGAGTAATGAAAAACTGTTTTTT

abundance: .
d_gene: .
j_gene: TRBJ2-7
v_gene: TRBV11-2
CDR3aa: CASSLEAEAVYEQYF
CDR3nt: TGTGCCAGCAGCTTAGAGGCTGAGGCCGTCTACGAGCAGTACTTC

abundance: once
d_gene: .
j_gene: TRBJ1-3
v_gene: TRBV19
CDR3aa: CASSPPGILSGNTIYF
CDR3nt: TGTGCCAGTAGCCCTCCAGGAATTTTATCTGGAAACACCATATATTTT

abundance: .
d_gene: .
j_gene: TRBJ1-1
v_gene: TRBV6-5
CDR3aa: CASSYDARKNTEAFF
CDR3nt: TGTGCCAGCAGTTACGACGCCAGGAAGAACACTGAAGCTTTCTTT

abundance: .
d_gene: TRBD1
j_gene: TRBJ1-2
v_gene: TRBV5-1
CDR3aa: CASSLGSRDRVGYTF
CDR3nt: TGCGCCAGCAGCTTGGGCTCTCGGGACAGGGTTGGCTACACCTTC

abundance: .
d_gene: TRBD1
j_gene: TRBJ2-2
v_gene: TRBV9
CDR3aa: CASSVAGTVQGELFF
CDR3nt: TGTGCCAGCAGCGTAGCAGGGACAGTCCAGGGGGAGCTGTTTTTT

abundance: .
d_gene: .
j_gene: TRBJ2-7
v_gene: TRBV2
CDR3aa: CASKSGPYEQYF
CDR3nt: TGTGCCAGCAAATCAGGCCCCTACGAGCAGTACTTC

abundance: .
d_gene: .
j_gene: TRBJ2-5
v_gene: TRBV7-8
CDR3aa: CASSLGSRETQYF
CDR3nt: TGTGCCAGCAGCTTAGGTTCTCGGGAGACCCAGTACTTC

abundance: few
d_gene: TRBD1
j_gene: TRBJ1-4
v_gene: TRBV9
CDR3aa: CASSLQGGGEKLFF
CDR3nt: TGTGCCAGCAGCCTACAGGGGGGAGGTGAAAAACTGTTTTTT

abundance: .
d_gene: .
j_gene: TRBJ2-5
v_gene: TRBV18
CDR3aa: CASSEGQETQYF
CDR3nt: TGTGCCAGCTCAGAGGGCCAAGAGACCCAGTACTTC

abundance: .
d_gene: TRBD2
j_gene: TRBJ2-7
v_gene: TRBV5-4
CDR3aa: CASSPKLAGASEQYF
CDR3nt: TGTGCCAGCAGCCCTAAACTAGCGGGGGCGTCCGAGCAGTACTTC

abundance: .
d_gene: .
j_gene: TRBJ1-1
v_gene: TRBV7-9
CDR3aa: CASSLTENTEAFF
CDR3nt: TGTGCCAGCAGCCTGACAGAGAACACTGAAGCTTTCTTT

abundance: .
d_gene: .
j_gene: TRBJ1-2
v_gene: TRBV6-5
CDR3aa: CASTQGLYGYTF
CDR3nt: TGTGCCAGCACGCAGGGCCTATATGGCTACACCTTC

abundance: .
d_gene: .
j_gene: TRBJ2-3
v_gene: TRBV12-2
CDR3aa: CASRPGGGGPAPTTDTQYF
CDR3nt: TGTGCAAGTCGCCCCGGCGGGGGGGGGCCTGCCCCCACCACAGATACGCAGTATTTT

abundance: .
d_gene: .
j_gene: TRBJ1-2
v_gene: TRBV19
CDR3aa: CASTPTGPYGYTF
CDR3nt: TGTGCCAGTACCCCGACAGGACCTTATGGCTACACCTTC

abundance: .
d_gene: .
j_gene: TRBJ1-1
v_gene: TRBV28
CDR3aa: CASSFRGTEAFF
CDR3nt: TGTGCCAGCAGTTTCAGGGGCACTGAAGCTTTCTTT

abundance: .
d_gene: TRBD1
j_gene: TRBJ2-5
v_gene: TRBV7-9
CDR3aa: CASSFRDRGTETQYF
CDR3nt: TGTGCCAGCAGCTTCAGGGACAGGGGTACAGAGACCCAGTACTTC

abundance: .
d_gene: TRBD1
j_gene: TRBJ1-1
v_gene: TRBV27
CDR3aa: CASSHPTGVYSEAFF
CDR3nt: TGTGCCAGCAGTCACCCGACAGGGGTTTATTCGGAAGCTTTCTTT

abundance: .
d_gene: TRBD1
j_gene: TRBJ2-7
v_gene: TRBV15
CDR3aa: CATGQGPYEQYF
CDR3nt: TGTGCCACTGGACAGGGACCCTACGAGCAGTACTTC

abundance: .
d_gene: TRBD2
j_gene: TRBJ2-1
v_gene: TRBV2
CDR3aa: CASSEARGIGYPHEQFF
CDR3nt: TGTGCCAGCAGTGAAGCGCGGGGGATAGGGTACCCACATGAGCAGTTCTTC

abundance: .
d_gene: TRBD1
j_gene: TRBJ1-2
v_gene: TRBV10-2
CDR3aa: CASSGDRAYGYTF
CDR3nt: TGCGCCAGCAGTGGTGACAGGGCCTATGGCTACACCTTC

abundance: few
d_gene: .
j_gene: TRBJ2-1
v_gene: TRBV11-2
CDR3aa: CASSPIRGNEQFF
CDR3nt: TGTGCCAGCAGCCCTATACGGGGCAATGAGCAGTTCTTC

abundance: .
d_gene: TRBD1
j_gene: TRBJ2-7
v_gene: TRBV11-2
CDR3aa: CASSASGTGAYEQYF
CDR3nt: TGTGCCAGCAGCGCTTCCGGGACAGGGGCCTACGAGCAGTACTTC

abundance: .
d_gene: TRBD1
j_gene: TRBJ1-6
v_gene: TRBV6-4
CDR3aa: CASSDQGGARSPLHF
CDR3nt: TGTGCCAGCAGTGACCAAGGGGGCGCGAGATCACCCCTCCACTTT

abundance: once
d_gene: .
j_gene: TRBJ2-7
v_gene: TRBV28
CDR3aa: CASSPAGGSLYEQYF
CDR3nt: TGTGCCAGCAGTCCGGCGGGTGGATCCCTCTACGAGCAGTACTTC

abundance: .
d_gene: TRBD1
j_gene: TRBJ1-6
v_gene: TRBV3-1/TRBV3-2
CDR3aa: CASSLSGQGDGSPLHF
CDR3nt: TGTGCCAGCAGCCTTTCTGGACAGGGGGACGGTTCACCCCTCCACTTT

abundance: .
d_gene: .
j_gene: TRBJ2-1
v_gene: TRBV7-3
CDR3aa: CASSFASPSSYNEQFF
CDR3nt: TGTGCCAGCAGCTTTGCTAGTCCCTCTAGCTACAATGAGCAGTTCTTC

abundance: .
d_gene: TRBD1
j_gene: TRBJ1-2
v_gene: TRBV7-9
CDR3aa: CALIQGTGGYYGYTF
CDR3nt: TGTGCCCTTATCCAGGGGACAGGGGGCTACTATGGCTACACCTTC

abundance: .
d_gene: .
j_gene: TRBJ2-7
v_gene: TRBV5-4
CDR3aa: CASSLEDLGTLSF
CDR3nt: TGTGCCAGCAGCTTGGAAGATCTCGGGACTCTTAGCTTC

abundance: .
d_gene: TRBD1
j_gene: TRBJ1-3
v_gene: TRBV6-2/TRBV6-3
CDR3aa: CASSQGARNTIYF
CDR3nt: TGTGCCAGCAGTCAGGGGGCGCGAAACACCATATATTTT

abundance: .
d_gene: TRBD1
j_gene: TRBJ2-7
v_gene: TRBV6-8
CDR3aa: CASSYSGTADYEQYF
CDR3nt: TGTGCCAGCAGTTACTCGGGGACAGCCGACTACGAGCAGTACTTC